This TCR beta chain was observed in a study of cytomegalovirus exposure and HLA in healthy donors. Background on the study: Drawn from HLA-typed donors, some 80 million unique TCRs were held in an early data release. Study results and caveats: A later analysis reportedly found that, within productive TCRs, an Asian-associated ancestry cluster had fewer N-insertions than the mean observed across the approximately 700 donors.

Remarks on this clone: Its target is not known.

The PCR had 60 Vbeta and 13 Jbeta primers. Produced via immunoSEQ multiplex PCR; TCRdb's table is partial and in-frame only. The repertoire consists of some 140,000 clones, with 60% to 85% occurring once and the leading ten covering about 4%. The TCR sequence derives from a woman aged 40 to 55 in good health and CMV-seronegative. The sample comprised PBMCs.

Written as DNA, the CDR3 is TGTGCCAGCAGCTTTAGAAGACTGGACCAAGAGACCCAGTACTTC. Amino acids: CASSFRRLDQETQYF. The rearrangement uses TRBV7-9 and TRBJ2-5; D is unresolved. Germline V gives CDR1 SEHNR, CDR2 FQNEAQ (reference sequence). Trimming removed 3 bases at V and 0 bases at J, with 11 bases between. This CDR3 spans 15 amino acids. The whole variable domain, remainder taken from reference TRBV7-9 and TRBJ2-5, is DTGVSQNPRHKITKRGQNVTFRCDPISEHNRLYWYRQTLGQGPEFLTYFQNEAQLEKSRLLSDRFSAERPKGSFSTLEIQRTEQGDSAMYLCASSFRRLDQETQYFGPGTRLLVL.